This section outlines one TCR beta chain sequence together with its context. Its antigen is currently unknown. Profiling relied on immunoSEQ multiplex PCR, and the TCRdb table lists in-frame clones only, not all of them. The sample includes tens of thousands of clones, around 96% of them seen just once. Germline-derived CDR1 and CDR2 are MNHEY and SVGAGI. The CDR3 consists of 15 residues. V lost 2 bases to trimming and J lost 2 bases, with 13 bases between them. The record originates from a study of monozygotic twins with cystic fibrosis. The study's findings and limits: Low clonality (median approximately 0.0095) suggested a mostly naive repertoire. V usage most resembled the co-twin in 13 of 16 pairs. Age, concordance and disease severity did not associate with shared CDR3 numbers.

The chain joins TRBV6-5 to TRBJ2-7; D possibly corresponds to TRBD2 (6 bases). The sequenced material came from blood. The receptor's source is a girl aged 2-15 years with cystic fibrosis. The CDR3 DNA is TGTGCCAGCAGTTACCGGGCTTCGGGGGCCTACGAGCAGTACTTC. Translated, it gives CASSYRASGAYEQYF.